One sample yielded the 30 T cell receptor beta chains listed below, sequenced in a study of metastatic and nonmetastatic thyroid tumors. Patients were all untreated before their thyroid surgery. With MiXCR, TCRdb called clones anew from the PCR reads. The sample has fewer than 15,000 clones; 25% to 30% are singletons. The sample consisted of tumor tissue. The receptors originated from a male donor with papillary thyroid cancer or a benign thyroid nodule (not recorded which). Some clones in this sample may be carry-over from other donors' samples.

The rearrangement joins TRBV5-1 to TRBJ1-5, with 7 bases lining up with TRBD1. CDR1 and CDR2 (germline): SGHRS, YFSETQ. The CDR3 is 13 residues long. Losses at the gene ends were 2 bases for V and 6 bases for J; bases not matched to a gene: 2. In DNA, the CDR3 is TGCGCCAGCAGCTTATCAGGGGGTCAGCCCCAGCATTTT. Translated: CASSLSGGQPQHF.

The V gene is TRBV18, the J gene TRBJ2-2; 7 positions agree with TRBD2. Per the germline V gene, CDR1 is KGHSH and CDR2 is LQKENI. V shed 6 bases and J 0 bases; nucleotides not matched to a gene: 7. The CDR3 covers 16 residues. The CDR3 DNA is TGTGCCAGCTCCCTGATAGCGGGCGCGAACACCGGGGAGCTGTTTTTT. Amino acid sequence: CASSLIAGANTGELFF.

J is TRBJ1-2 and V is TRBV19; D ambiguous. The germline V and J ends were trimmed by 5 bases and 4 bases, with 11 bases remaining between them. The CDR3 extends over 13 amino acids. The germline gives CDR1 LNHDA, CDR2 SQIVND (reference sequence). DNA of the CDR3: TGTGCCAGTAGTCGGGGTTTGGCCTATGGCTACACCTTC. It is translated as CASSRGLAYGYTF. Combining the CDR3 with reference TRBV19 and TRBJ1-2 gives the whole variable domain DGGITQSPKYLFRKEGQNVTLSCEQNLNHDAMYWYRQDPGQGLRLIYYSQIVNDFQKGDIAEGYSVSREKKESFPLTVTSAQKNPTAFYLCASSRGLAYGYTFGSGTRLTVV.

Ten or more counts support this clone. This chain joins TRBV19 and TRBJ2-2; no firm D call. V lost 4 bases, J lost 7 bases, and 13 bases lay in between. This CDR3 comprises 14 residues. Germline CDR1 is LNHDA and CDR2 is SQIVND (reference sequence). The CDR3 DNA reads as TGTGCCAGTAGTAATGTTCGATTGGGCGGGGAGCTGTTTTTT. Translated: CASSNVRLGGELFF.

As for this clone: Without the conserved terminal phenylalanine or tryptophan, this CDR3 likely stems from a read error. This sequence joins TRBV18 and TRBJ2-1; D remains ambiguous. Germline V gene lookup returns CDR1 KGHSH and CDR2 LQKENI. This CDR3 region has 15 residues. The CDR3 region has the DNA TGTGCCTGCTCACCTAACATCAGCTCCTACAATGAGCAGTTCAGC. Its protein is CACSPNISSYNEQFS.

This clone is categorized as medium-sized. The chain carries TRBV7-9 and TRBJ2-1, with D possibly matching TRBD2 (5 bases). Trimming removed 2 bases from V and 2 bases from J, with 16 bases in between. CDR3 size: 17 residues. CDR1 is SEHNR, CDR2 FQNEAQ, per germline (reference sequence). The CDR3 coding sequence is TGTGCCAGCAGCTTAATGGGTAAGCGGAGCCCCTACAATGAGCAGTTCTTC. This translates into CASSLMGKRSPYNEQFF.

This clone was seen a single time. The chain is built from TRBV5-1 and TRBJ1-1; D gene uncertain. The CDR3 covers 15 residues. Germline V lookup: CDR1 SGHRS, CDR2 YFSETQ. Trimming pared 0 bases from V and 3 bases from J, leaving 12 bases between. The CDR3 DNA sequence: TGCGCCAGCAGCTTGGGTTCGGTTTTCGACACTGAAGCTTTCTTT. It codes for CASSLGSVFDTEAFF.

This chain connects TRBV20-1 to TRBJ2-7; D may be TRBD1 or TRBD2 (5 bases each). Trimming shortened V by 6 bases and J by 3 bases, and 15 bases separated the two germline ends. The CDR3 covers 13 residues. Germline V CDR1 and CDR2: DFQATT, SNEGSKA (reference sequence). The CDR3 coding sequence is TGCAGTGCCTGGGACCCTCAGGACTACGAGCAGTACTTC. Encoded protein: CSAWDPQDYEQYF.

This clone was detected many times. The CDR3 DNA reads as TGTGCCAGCAGTTTAGCCCAGGTCTCTGGAAACACCATATATTTT. Translating it yields CASSLAQVSGNTIYF. The rearrangement links TRBV12-3 or TRBV12-4 to TRBJ1-3; D gene unclear. The CDR3 has 15 residues. The V end lost 0 bases, the J end lost 0 bases, and 6 bases lay between the germline ends.

This clone has a count of ten or more. V gene TRBV7-3 combines with J gene TRBJ2-5; D remains unclear. Germline CDR1 SGHTA, CDR2 FQGTGA. Trimming removed 5 bases at V and 3 bases at J, with 10 bases between. This CDR3 contains 13 residues. CDR3: CASSPADKETQYF. DNA for the CDR3: TGTGCCAGCAGCCCGGCGGATAAAGAGACCCAGTACTTC.

This clone was counted many times. The chain uses TRBV5-1 and TRBJ1-1; the D gene is possibly TRBD1 (6 bases). Deletions cut 3 bases from V and 4 bases from J, with 10 bases between. Germline CDR1 SGHRS, CDR2 YFSETQ. CDR3 length: 13 amino acids. The CDR3 DNA reads as TGCGCCAGCAGCTCTCAGGGGAGCACTGAAGCTTTCTTT. It translates to CASSSQGSTEAFF.

The V gene is TRBV20-1, the J gene TRBJ1-2; D unclear. Germline V gene lookup returns CDR1 DFQATT and CDR2 SNEGSKA (reference sequence). CDR3 size: 15 residues. The V end lost 0 bases, the J end lost 8 bases, and 19 bases lay between the germline ends. The CDR3 DNA follows: TGCAGTGCTAGAGACCCACCACGCTCACGGCACGGCTACACCTTC. The encoded protein is CSARDPPRSRHGYTF.

This clone was seen only a few times. This chain links TRBV27 with TRBJ2-5; D may correspond to TRBD1 or TRBD2 (5 bases each). CDR1 and CDR2 from the germline V gene are MNHEY and SMNVEV (reference sequence). The ends were cut back, 8 bases at V and 4 bases at J, with 17 bases in the middle. This CDR3 comprises 14 residues. This CDR3 is CASGGGRVGETQYF. The CDR3 coding sequence is TGTGCCAGCGGAGGCGGCAGGGTGGGAGAGACCCAGTACTTC.

This clone was seen many times. This chain joins TRBV4-2 and TRBJ2-5; no firm D call. The CDR3 runs 15 residues. Trimming stripped 4 bases from V and 5 bases from J, with 17 bases between. Germline V gene data show CDR1 as LGHNA and CDR2 as YNFKEQ. The CDR3 coding sequence is TGTGCCAGCAGCCCAGCTCATGGTCTATCGGAGACCCAGTACTTC. Encoded protein: CASSPAHGLSETQYF.

This clone has more than one count but fewer than ten. The chain employs TRBV4-2 and TRBJ2-6, with TRBD2 matching over 9 bases. CDR1 and CDR2 from the germline V gene are LGHNA and YNFKEQ. The CDR3 is made up of 17 amino acids. Losses at the gene ends were 0 bases for V and 4 bases for J; bases not matched to a gene: 4. The CDR3: CASSQETSGGGANVLTF. CDR3 DNA: TGTGCCAGCAGCCAAGAGACTAGCGGTGGGGGGGCCAACGTCCTGACTTTC.

In its sample, this clone was seen a few times. The chain employs TRBV6-5 and TRBJ2-3; D ambiguous. This CDR3 comprises 15 residues. V was clipped by 2 bases and J by 4 bases, with 13 bases between them. Germline V gives CDR1 MNHEY, CDR2 SVGAGI. The CDR3 DNA reads TGTGCCAGCAGTTACGCCTCGGGCCAGTCAGATACGCAGTATTTT. It specifies CASSYASGQSDTQYF.

The chain has TRBV20-1 and TRBJ2-1; 7 nucleotides agree with TRBD2. V dropped 1 base and J dropped 4; count of bases not matched to a gene: 7. Germline CDR1 DFQATT, CDR2 SNEGSKA (reference sequence). The CDR3 contains 15 residues. CDR3 amino acids: CSARVGSGVYNEQFF. CDR3 nucleotide sequence: TGCAGTGCTAGAGTGGGCAGCGGGGTATACAATGAGCAGTTCTTC.

This clone appeared many times. The rearrangement links TRBV5-4 to TRBJ2-7; D is possibly TRBD1 (5 bases). The V end lost 0 bases, the J end lost 3 bases, and 10 bases lay between the germline ends. Germline assignment: CDR1 SGHNT and CDR2 YYREEE (reference sequence). The CDR3 extends over 14 amino acids. In DNA, the CDR3 is TGTGCCAGCAGCTTGGGGTCACAGGACTACGAGCAGTACTTC. This sequence encodes CASSLGSQDYEQYF.

V usage is TRBV29-1 and J usage is TRBJ1-2; the D is unclear. V was shortened by 4 bases and J by 8 bases, with 11 bases between the two germline ends. The CDR3 runs 11 residues. CDR1 and CDR2 (germline): SQVTM, ANQGSEA. CDR3 in DNA: TGCAGCGTTGTGGCCGGGAACGGCTACACCTTC. This translates into CSVVAGNGYTF.

The CDR3 nucleotides are TGTGCCAGCTCACCACTCCGGGACAGCGCCTACGAGCAGTACTTC. It specifies CASSPLRDSAYEQYF. The V and J genes are TRBV18 and TRBJ2-7; TRBD1 agrees at 7 bases. The V gene's germline CDR1 is KGHSH and CDR2 LQKENI. Germline trimming cut 1 base from V and 2 bases from J; bases unmatched to any gene: 5. The CDR3 has 15 residues.

The V call is TRBV20-1, the J call TRBJ1-5; 7 bases line up with TRBD1. This CDR3 comprises 14 residues. With 3 bases clipped from V and 3 bases from J, the junction kept 5 bases outside the gene matches. The germline V gene encodes CDR1 DFQATT and CDR2 SNEGSKA (reference sequence). The CDR3 is CSASKQGNNQPQHF. CDR3 DNA: TGCAGTGCTAGTAAACAGGGGAACAATCAGCCCCAGCATTTT.

The count of this clone is one. The chain links TRBV20-1 to TRBJ1-5; 11 bases line up with TRBD1. This CDR3 region has 15 residues. Germline V gives CDR1 DFQATT, CDR2 SNEGSKA (reference sequence). Trimming cost V 7 bases and J 11 bases; bases outside gene matches: 16. CDR3 bases: TGCAGTGGCCAGTCCGGACAGGGGGCGGACATTTCCCAGCATTTT. Protein: CSGQSGQGADISQHF.

This clone was seen ten or more times. The rearrangement uses TRBV5-1 and TRBJ2-5, with D uncertain. Trimming removed 0 bases at V and 1 base at J, with 7 bases between. The CDR3 has 14 amino acids. CDR1 is SGHRS and CDR2 is YFSETQ in the germline V gene. In nucleotides, the CDR3 is TGCGCCAGCAGCTTGGATCGGTTCCAAGAGACCCAGTACTTC. It specifies CASSLDRFQETQYF.

The chain recombines TRBV28 with TRBJ1-1; the D is unclear. V was pared by 0 bases and J by 6 bases, with 8 bases between. The CDR3 runs 13 residues. Germline CDR1 MDHEN, CDR2 SYDVKM. The CDR3 here is CASSLWARAEAFF. The CDR3 nucleotides are TGTGCCAGCAGTTTATGGGCGCGGGCTGAAGCTTTCTTT. Looking up the rest from reference TRBV28 and TRBJ1-1 gives the full variable domain: DVKVTQSSRYLVKRTGEKVFLECVQDMDHENMFWYRQDPGLGLRLIYFSYDVKMKEKGDIPEGYSVSREKKERFSLILESASTNQTSMYLCASSLWARAEAFFGQGTRLTVV.

This clone has a handful of counts. The germline gene is not matched at one end of the junction; a read error may be the cause. The V and J genes are TRBV28 and TRBJ2-1; D might be TRBD1 (6 bases). The length of the CDR3 is 18 residues. Germline V gene lookup returns CDR1 MDHEN and CDR2 SYDVKM. Written as DNA, the CDR3 is TGTGCCAGCGTGGGTTTTAGTCAGGGGCGGAGCTCCTTCAATGAGCAGTTCTTC. It translates to CASVGFSQGRSSFNEQFF.

This clone was observed many times. This chain's CDR3 is CASSQIAQRSSTDTQYF. The CDR3 nucleotides are TGCGCCAGCAGCCAGATCGCACAACGGTCTAGCACAGATACGCAGTATTTT. The chain is built from TRBV4-1 and TRBJ2-3; D is unresolved. Germline lookup yields CDR1 MGHRA and CDR2 YSYEKL. Trimming shortened V by 3 bases and J by 0 bases, and 16 bases separated the two germline ends. The length of the CDR3 is 17 residues.

This rearrangement joins TRBV18 to TRBJ2-7, with D tentatively TRBD1 (7 bases). CDR1 and CDR2 from the germline V gene are KGHSH and LQKENI. V was shortened by 8 bases and J by 4 bases, with 15 bases between the two germline ends. This CDR3 region has 13 residues. CDR3 protein: CASPAQGRYEQYF. For the CDR3, the DNA is TGTGCCAGCCCCGCACAGGGGAGGTACGAGCAGTACTTC.

This clone was counted ten times or more. The chain links TRBV6-1 to TRBJ2-3; 9 nucleotides agree with TRBD1. J lost 1 base, V lost 7 bases, and 3 bases had no gene match. This CDR3 is 14 amino acids long. The V gene's germline CDR1 is MNHNS and CDR2 SASEGT. CDR3 in amino acids: CASIRTGGTDTQYF. The CDR3 DNA is TGTGCCAGCATCCGGACAGGGGGCACAGATACGCAGTATTTT.

This clone was detected a few times. The J gene is TRBJ1-1, the V gene TRBV20-1; D unclear. CDR1 is DFQATT, CDR2 SNEGSKA, per germline (reference sequence). The CDR3 consists of 16 residues. Trimming took off 5 bases at V and 0 bases at J, with 19 bases between the two ends. The CDR3 here is CSAPPPAVIMNTEAFF. As DNA, the CDR3 is TGCAGTGCTCCCCCCCCCGCAGTTATCATGAACACTGAAGCTTTCTTT.

This clone has a count of ten or more. The V call is TRBV6-1, the J call TRBJ2-1; D is ambiguous. The germline CDR1 and CDR2 sequences are MNHNS and SASEGT. The CDR3 has 13 amino acids. V lost 5 bases to trimming and J lost 10 bases, with 15 bases between them. The CDR3 bases are TGTGCCAGCAGTCCTACCCCCTTGGGCGAGCAGTTCTTC. Encoded protein: CASSPTPLGEQFF.